The sequence of this T cell receptor (beta chain) was determined in a study of glioma-infiltrating T cells after dendritic cell vaccination. The data were produced by immunoSEQ multiplex PCR, yet TCRdb's version contains in-frame clones alone and is incomplete. The profile shows tens of thousands of clones, approximately 79% of them singletons. In its sample, this clone was seen once. V lost 2 bases and J lost 5; bases outside the gene matches: 7. This CDR3 has 16 residues. The germline V gene has CDR1 SGHTA and CDR2 FQGTGA. The sequence came from a human donor with glioblastoma. The source was blood, collected before dendritic cell vaccination. The rearrangement links TRBV7-3 to TRBJ2-5; 11 positions match TRBD2. CDR3 coding DNA: TGTGCCAGCAGCTTAGGGACTAGCGGACCGGCGGAGACCCAGTACTTC. Translated: CASSLGTSGPAETQYF. The full variable domain, rest sourced from reference TRBV7-3 and TRBJ2-5, is GAGVSQTPSNKVTEKGKYVELRCDPISGHTALYWYRQSLGQGPEFLIYFQGTGAADDSGLPNDRFFAVRPEGSVSTLKIQRTERGDSAVYLCASSLGTSGPAETQYFGPGTRLLVL.